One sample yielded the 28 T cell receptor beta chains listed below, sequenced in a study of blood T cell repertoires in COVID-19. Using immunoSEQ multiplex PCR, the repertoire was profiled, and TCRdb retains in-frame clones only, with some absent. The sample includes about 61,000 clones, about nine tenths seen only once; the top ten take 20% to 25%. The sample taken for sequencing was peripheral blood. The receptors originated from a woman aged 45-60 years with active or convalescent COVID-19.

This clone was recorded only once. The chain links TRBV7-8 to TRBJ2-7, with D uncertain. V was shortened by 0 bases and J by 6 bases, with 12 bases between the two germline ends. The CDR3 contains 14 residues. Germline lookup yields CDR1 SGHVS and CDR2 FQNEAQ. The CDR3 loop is CASSLASETLEQYF. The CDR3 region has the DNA TGTGCCAGCAGCTTAGCGTCGGAGACCCTCGAGCAGTACTTC. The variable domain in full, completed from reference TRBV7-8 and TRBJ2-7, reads GAGVSQSPRYKVAKRGQDVALRCDPISGHVSLFWYQQALGQGPEFLTYFQNEAQLDKSGLPSDRFFAERPEGSVSTLKIQRTQQEDSAVYLCASSLASETLEQYFGPGTRLTVT.

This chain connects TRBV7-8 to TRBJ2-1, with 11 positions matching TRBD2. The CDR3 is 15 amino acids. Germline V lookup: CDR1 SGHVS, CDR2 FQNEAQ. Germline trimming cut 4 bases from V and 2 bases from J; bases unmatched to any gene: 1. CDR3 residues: CASSSGLAAYNEQFF. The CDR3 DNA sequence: TGTGCCAGCAGCTCGGGACTAGCGGCCTACAATGAGCAGTTCTTC.

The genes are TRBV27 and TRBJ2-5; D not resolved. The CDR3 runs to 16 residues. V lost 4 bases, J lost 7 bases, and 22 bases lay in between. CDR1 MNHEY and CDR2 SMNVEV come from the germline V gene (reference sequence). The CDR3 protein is CASSSPQFGPAGTQYF. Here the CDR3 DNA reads TGTGCCAGCAGTTCCCCCCAGTTTGGGCCTGCCGGGACCCAGTACTTC.

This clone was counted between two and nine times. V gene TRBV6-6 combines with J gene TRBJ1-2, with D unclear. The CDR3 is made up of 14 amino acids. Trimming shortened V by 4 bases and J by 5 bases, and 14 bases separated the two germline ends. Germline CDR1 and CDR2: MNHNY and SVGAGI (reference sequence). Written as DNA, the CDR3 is TGTGCCAGCAGTTTAGCTGGGTTAAAGTATGGCTACACCTTC. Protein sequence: CASSLAGLKYGYTF.

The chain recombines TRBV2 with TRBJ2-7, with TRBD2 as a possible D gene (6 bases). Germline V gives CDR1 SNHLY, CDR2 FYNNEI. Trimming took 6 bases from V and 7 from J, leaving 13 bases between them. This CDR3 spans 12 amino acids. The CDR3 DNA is TGTGCCAGCAGAGAGAGCGGGTTAGAGCAGTACTTC. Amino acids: CASRESGLEQYF.

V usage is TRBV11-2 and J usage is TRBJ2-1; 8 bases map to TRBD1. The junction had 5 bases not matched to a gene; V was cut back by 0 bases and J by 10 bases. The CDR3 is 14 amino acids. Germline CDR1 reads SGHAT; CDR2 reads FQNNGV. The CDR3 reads CASSLEPRGREQFF. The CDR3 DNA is TGTGCCAGCAGCTTAGAGCCCAGGGGGCGAGAGCAGTTCTTC.

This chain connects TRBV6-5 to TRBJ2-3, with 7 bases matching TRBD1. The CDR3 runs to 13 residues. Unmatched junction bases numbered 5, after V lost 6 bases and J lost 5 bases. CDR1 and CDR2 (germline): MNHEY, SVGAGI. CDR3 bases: TGTGCCAGCAGAAGACAGGGCGGAGATACGCAGTATTTT. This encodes CASRRQGGDTQYF.

The CDR3 protein is CASRAQLGGAANTEAFF. In DNA form, the CDR3 reads TGTGCCAGCAGGGCCCAACTTGGTGGGGCCGCGAACACTGAAGCTTTCTTT. The V call is TRBV27, the J call TRBJ1-1, with TRBD1 as a possible D gene (5 bases). V was cut by 6 bases and J by 1 base, with 21 bases left in between. CDR1 is MNHEY and CDR2 is SMNVEV in the germline V gene (reference sequence). The CDR3 has 17 residues.

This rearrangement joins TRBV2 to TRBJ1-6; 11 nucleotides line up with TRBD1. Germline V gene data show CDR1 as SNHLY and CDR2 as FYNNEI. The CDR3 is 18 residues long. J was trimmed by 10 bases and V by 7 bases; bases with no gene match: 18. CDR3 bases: TGTGCCAGCAACCCCGGGAACTCGGGGGGACAGGGGGGATCACCCCTCCACTTT. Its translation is CASNPGNSGGQGGSPLHF.

The CDR3 bases are TGTGCCAGCTCACCAAGTCCGGGACTAGCGGGCGAGCAGTACTTC. This sequence encodes CASSPSPGLAGEQYF. V gene TRBV18 combines with J gene TRBJ2-7, with TRBD2 matching 12 bases. Germline CDR1 KGHSH, CDR2 LQKENI. V lost 2 bases, J lost 6 bases, and 5 bases stayed unmatched. CDR3 length: 15 residues.

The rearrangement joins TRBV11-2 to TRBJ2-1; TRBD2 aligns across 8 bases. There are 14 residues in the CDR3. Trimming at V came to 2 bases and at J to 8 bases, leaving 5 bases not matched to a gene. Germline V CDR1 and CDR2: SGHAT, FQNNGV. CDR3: CASSLQREMDEQFF. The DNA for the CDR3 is TGTGCCAGCAGCTTACAGCGGGAGATGGATGAGCAGTTCTTC.

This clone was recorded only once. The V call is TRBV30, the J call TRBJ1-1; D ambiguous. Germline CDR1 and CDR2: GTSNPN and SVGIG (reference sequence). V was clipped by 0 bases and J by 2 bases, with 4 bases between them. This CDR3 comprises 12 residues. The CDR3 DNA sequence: TGTGCCTGGAGTGTGGGCAACACTGAAGCTTTCTTT. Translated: CAWSVGNTEAFF.

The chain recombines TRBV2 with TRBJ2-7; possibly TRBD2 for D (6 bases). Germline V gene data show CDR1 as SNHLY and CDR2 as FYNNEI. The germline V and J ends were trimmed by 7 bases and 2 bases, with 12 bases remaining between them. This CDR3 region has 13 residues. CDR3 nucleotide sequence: TGTGCCAGCAAGGGCAGGGAGGCCTACGAGCAGTACTTC. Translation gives CASKGREAYEQYF.

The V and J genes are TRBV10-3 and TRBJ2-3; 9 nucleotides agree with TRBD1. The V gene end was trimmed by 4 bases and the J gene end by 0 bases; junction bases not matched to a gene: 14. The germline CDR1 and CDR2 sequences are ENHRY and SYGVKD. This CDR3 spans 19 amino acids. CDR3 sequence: CAISGGSGTGIPSTDTQYF. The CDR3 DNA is TGTGCCATCAGTGGAGGGTCCGGGACAGGGATTCCTAGCACAGATACGCAGTATTTT.

In DNA form, the CDR3 reads TGTGCCAGCAGCCTCGGGACAGGGGGATATCAGCCCCAGCATTTT. It translates to CASSLGTGGYQPQHF. The chain carries TRBV11-2 and TRBJ1-5; 11 bases align to TRBD1. CDR3 size: 15 residues. V gave up 5 bases and J gave up 5 bases; unmatched junction bases: 5. Germline assignment: CDR1 SGHAT and CDR2 FQNNGV.

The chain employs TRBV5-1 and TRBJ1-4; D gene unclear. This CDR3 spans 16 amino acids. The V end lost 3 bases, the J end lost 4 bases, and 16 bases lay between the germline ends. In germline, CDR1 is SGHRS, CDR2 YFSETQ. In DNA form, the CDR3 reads TGCGCCAGCAGCTCGGGTGACCCGACCCGTAATGAAAAACTGTTTTTT. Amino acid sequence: CASSSGDPTRNEKLFF.

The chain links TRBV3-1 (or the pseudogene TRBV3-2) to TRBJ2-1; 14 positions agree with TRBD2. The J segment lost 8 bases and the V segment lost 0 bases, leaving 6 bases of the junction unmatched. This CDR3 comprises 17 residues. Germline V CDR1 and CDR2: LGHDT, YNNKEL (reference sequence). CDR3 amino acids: CASSQEWGLAGDHEQFF. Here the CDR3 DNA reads TGTGCCAGCAGCCAAGAGTGGGGACTAGCGGGAGACCATGAGCAGTTCTTC.

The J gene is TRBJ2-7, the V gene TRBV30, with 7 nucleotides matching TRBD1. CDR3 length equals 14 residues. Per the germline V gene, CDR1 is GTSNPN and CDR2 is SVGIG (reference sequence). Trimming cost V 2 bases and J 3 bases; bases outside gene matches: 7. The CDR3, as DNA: TGTGCCTGGAGTTCCCAGGGGGTTCTCTACGAGCAGTACTTC. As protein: CAWSSQGVLYEQYF. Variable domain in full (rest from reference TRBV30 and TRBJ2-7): SQTIHQWPATLVQPVGSPLSLECTVEGTSNPNLYWYRQAAGRGLQLLFYSVGIGQISSEVPQNLSASRPQDRQFILSSKKLLLSDSGFYLCAWSSQGVLYEQYFGPGTRLTVT.

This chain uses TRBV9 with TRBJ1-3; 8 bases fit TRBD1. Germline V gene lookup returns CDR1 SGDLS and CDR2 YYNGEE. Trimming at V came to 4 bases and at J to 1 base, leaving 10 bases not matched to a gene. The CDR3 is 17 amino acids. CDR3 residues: CASSPAGGRPSGNTIYF. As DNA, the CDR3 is TGTGCCAGCAGCCCAGCAGGGGGCCGGCCATCTGGAAACACCATATATTTT.

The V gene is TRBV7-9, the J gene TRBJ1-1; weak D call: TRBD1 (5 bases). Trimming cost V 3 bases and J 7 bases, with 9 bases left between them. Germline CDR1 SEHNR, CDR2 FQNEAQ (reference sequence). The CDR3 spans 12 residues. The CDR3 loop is CASSLTDIEAFF. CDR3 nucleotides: TGTGCCAGCAGCTTGACGGACATTGAAGCTTTCTTT.

CDR3 region: CASSPRERGSYNEQFF. The CDR3 nucleotides read TGTGCCAGCAGCCCCCGGGAGCGGGGCTCCTACAATGAGCAGTTCTTC. The chain recombines TRBV14 with TRBJ2-1, with 7 bases identical to TRBD2. The trim removed 4 bases at V and 0 bases at J, leaving 6 bases unmatched. Germline V CDR1 and CDR2: SGHDN, FVKESK. The CDR3 is 16 residues long.

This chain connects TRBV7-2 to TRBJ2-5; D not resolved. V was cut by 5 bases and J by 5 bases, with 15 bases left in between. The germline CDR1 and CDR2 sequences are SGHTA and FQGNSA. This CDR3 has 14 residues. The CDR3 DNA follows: TGTGCCAGCAGCCCGACCCGCACCGGGGAGACCCAGTACTTC. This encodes CASSPTRTGETQYF.

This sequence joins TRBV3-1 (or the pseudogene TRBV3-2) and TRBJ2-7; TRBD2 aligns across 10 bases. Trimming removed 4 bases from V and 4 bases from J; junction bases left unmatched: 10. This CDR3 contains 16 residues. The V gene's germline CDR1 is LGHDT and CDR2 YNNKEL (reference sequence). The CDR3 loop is CASSLYASGRTYEQYF. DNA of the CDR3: TGTGCCAGCAGCCTTTATGCTAGCGGGAGAACTTACGAGCAGTACTTC.

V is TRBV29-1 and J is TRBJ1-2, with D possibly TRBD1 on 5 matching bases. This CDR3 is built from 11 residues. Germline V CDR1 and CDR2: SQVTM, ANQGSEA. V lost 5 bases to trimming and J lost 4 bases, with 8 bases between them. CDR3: CSVIDSYGYTF. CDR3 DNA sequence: TGCAGCGTTATAGACAGCTATGGCTACACCTTC.

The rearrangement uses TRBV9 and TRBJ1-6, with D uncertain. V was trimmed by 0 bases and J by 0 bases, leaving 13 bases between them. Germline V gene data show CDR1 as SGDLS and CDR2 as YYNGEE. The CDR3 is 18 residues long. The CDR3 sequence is CASSVEGETSSYNSPLHF. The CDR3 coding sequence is TGTGCCAGCAGCGTAGAAGGAGAGACCAGCTCCTATAATTCACCCCTCCACTTT. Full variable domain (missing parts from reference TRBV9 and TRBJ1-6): DSGVTQTPKHLITATGQRVTLRCSPRSGDLSVYWYQQSLDQGLQFLIQYYNGEERAKGNILERFSAQQFPDLHSELNLSSLELGDSALYFCASSVEGETSSYNSPLHFGNGTRLTVT.

The CDR3 DNA reads as TGTGCCATCAGTGACAAAGACGGCACTACTAGGGAGCAGTACTTC. Its translation is CAISDKDGTTREQYF. The J gene is TRBJ2-7, the V gene TRBV10-3, with D possibly being TRBD2 (5 bases). This CDR3 has 15 amino acids. The V end was cut by 3 bases, the J end by 7 bases, with 19 bases between. Germline V gene sequence: CDR1 ENHRY, CDR2 SYGVKD.

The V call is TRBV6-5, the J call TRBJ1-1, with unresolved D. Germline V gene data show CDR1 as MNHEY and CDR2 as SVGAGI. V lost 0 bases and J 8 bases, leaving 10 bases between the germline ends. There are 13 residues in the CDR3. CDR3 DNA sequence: TGTGCCAGCAGTTACTCGCAGAACCAAGAAGCTTTCTTT. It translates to CASSYSQNQEAFF.

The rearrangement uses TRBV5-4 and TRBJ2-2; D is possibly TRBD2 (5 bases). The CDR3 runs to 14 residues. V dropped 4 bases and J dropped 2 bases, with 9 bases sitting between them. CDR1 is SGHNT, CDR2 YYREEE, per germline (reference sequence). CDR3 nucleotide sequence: TGTGCCAGCAGCCGAGGGATTAACACCGGGGAGCTGTTTTTT. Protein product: CASSRGINTGELFF.